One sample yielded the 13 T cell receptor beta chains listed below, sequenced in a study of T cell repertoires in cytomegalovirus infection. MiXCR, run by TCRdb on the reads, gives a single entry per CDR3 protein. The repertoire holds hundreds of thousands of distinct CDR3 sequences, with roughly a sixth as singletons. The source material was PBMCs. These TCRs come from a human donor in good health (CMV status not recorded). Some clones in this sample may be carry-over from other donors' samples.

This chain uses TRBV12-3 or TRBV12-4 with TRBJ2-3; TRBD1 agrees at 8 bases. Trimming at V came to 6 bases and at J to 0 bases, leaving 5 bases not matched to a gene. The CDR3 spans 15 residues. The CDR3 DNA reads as TGTGCCAGCAGAGGGACAGGCACTAGCACAGATACGCAGTATTTT. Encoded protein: CASRGTGTSTDTQYF.

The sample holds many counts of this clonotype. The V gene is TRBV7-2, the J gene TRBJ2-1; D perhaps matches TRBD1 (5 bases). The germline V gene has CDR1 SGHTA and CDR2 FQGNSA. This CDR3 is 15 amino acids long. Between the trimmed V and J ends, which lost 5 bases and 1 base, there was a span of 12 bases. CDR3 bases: TGTGCCAGCAGCCCCGGCCAGGGTTCCTACAATGAGCAGTTCTTC. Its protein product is CASSPGQGSYNEQFF.

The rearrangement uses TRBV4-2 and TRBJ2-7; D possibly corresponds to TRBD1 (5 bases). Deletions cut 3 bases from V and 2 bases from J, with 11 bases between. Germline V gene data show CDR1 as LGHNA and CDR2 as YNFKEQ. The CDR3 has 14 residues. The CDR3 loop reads CASSQVTGTYEQYF. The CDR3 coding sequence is TGTGCCAGCAGCCAGGTCACAGGAACCTACGAGCAGTACTTC.

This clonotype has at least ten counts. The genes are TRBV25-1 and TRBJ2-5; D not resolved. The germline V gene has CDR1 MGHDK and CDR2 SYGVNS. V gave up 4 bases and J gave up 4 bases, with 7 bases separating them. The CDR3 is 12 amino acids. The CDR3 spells CASSASGETQYF. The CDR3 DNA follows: TGTGCCAGCAGTGCGTCAGGAGAGACCCAGTACTTC.

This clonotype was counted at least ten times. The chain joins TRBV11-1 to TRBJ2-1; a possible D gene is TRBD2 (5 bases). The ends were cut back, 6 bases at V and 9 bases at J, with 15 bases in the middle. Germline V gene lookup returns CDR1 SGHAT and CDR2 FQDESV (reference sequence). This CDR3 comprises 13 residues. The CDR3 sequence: CASRLRASSEQFF. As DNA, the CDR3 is TGTGCCAGCAGACTCCGGGCTAGCTCTGAGCAGTTCTTC.

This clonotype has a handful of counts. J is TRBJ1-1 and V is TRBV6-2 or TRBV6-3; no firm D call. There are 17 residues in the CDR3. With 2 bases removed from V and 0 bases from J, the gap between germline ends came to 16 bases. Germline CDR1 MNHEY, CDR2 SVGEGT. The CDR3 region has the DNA TGTGCCAGCAGTTACCCCCGGCAGGACTTTATGAACACTGAAGCTTTCTTT. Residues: CASSYPRQDFMNTEAFF.

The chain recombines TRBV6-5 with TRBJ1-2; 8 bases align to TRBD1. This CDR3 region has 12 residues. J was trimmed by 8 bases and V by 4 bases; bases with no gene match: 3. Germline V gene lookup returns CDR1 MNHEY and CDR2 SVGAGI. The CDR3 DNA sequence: TGTGCCAGCAGTTGGACAGGGACCGGCTACACCTTC. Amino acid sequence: CASSWTGTGYTF.

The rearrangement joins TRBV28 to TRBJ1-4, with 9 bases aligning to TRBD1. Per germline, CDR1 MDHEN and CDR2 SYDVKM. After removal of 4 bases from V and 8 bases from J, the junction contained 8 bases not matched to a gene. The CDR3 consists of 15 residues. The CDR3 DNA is TGTGCCAGCAGTTCCCGGGACAGGGATTACGAAAAACTGTTTTTT. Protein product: CASSSRDRDYEKLFF.

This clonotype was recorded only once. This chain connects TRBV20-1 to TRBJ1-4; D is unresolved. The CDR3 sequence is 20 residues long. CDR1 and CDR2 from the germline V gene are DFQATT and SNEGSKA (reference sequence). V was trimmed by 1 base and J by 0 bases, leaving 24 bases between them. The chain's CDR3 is CSARGYGPDDWVATNEKLFF. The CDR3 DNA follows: TGCAGTGCTAGAGGCTACGGACCGGACGATTGGGTTGCAACTAATGAAAAACTGTTTTTT.

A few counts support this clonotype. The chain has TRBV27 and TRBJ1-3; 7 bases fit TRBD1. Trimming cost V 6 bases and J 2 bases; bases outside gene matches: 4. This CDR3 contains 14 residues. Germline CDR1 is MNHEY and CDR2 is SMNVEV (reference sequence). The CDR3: CASRRQGTGNTIYF. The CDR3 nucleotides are TGTGCCAGCAGACGACAGGGCACTGGAAACACCATATATTTT.

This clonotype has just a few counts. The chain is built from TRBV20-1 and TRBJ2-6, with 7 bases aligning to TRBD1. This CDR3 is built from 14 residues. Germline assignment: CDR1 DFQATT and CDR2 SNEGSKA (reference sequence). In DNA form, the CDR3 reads TGCAGCGTTGAAGGGGGCACCGGGGCCAACGTCCTGACTTTC. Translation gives CSVEGGTGANVLTF.

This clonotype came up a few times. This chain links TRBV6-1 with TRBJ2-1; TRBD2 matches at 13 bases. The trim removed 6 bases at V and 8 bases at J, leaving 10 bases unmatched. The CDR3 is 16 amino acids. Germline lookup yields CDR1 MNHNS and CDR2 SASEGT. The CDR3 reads CASSQTSGGPAYEQFF. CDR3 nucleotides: TGTGCCAGCAGCCAGACTAGCGGGGGGCCCGCTTATGAGCAGTTCTTC.

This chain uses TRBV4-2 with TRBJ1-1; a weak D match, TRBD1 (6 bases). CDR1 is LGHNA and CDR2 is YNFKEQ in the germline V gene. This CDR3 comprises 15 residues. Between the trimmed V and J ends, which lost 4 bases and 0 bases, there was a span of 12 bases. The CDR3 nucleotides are TGTGCCAGCAGCCGGGGGGCGGGAGTGAACACTGAAGCTTTCTTT. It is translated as CASSRGAGVNTEAFF.